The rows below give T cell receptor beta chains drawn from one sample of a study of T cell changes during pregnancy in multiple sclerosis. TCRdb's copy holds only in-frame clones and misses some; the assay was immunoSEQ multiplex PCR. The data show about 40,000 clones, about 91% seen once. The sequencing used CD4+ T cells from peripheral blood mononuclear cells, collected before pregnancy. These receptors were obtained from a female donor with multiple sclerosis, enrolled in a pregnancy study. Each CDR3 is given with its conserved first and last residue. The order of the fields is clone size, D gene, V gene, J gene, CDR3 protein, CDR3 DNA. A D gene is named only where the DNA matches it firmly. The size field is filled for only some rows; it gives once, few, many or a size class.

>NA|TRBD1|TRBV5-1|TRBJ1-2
CASRNQQGYYGYTF
TGCGCCAGCAGAAATCAACAGGGGTACTATGGCTACACCTTC
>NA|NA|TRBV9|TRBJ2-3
CASNPWGGTDTQYF
TGTGCCAGCAACCCGTGGGGAGGCACAGATACGCAGTATTTT
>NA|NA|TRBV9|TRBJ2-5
CASSVGGTRGRETQYF
TGTGCCAGCAGCGTAGGGGGTACCAGGGGACGAGAGACCCAGTACTTC
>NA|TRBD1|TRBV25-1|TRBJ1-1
CASIAGTGETEAFF
TGTGCCAGCATCGCCGGGACAGGGGAAACTGAAGCTTTCTTT
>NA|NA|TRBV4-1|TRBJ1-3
CASSPGLPPGNTIYF
TGCGCCAGCAGCCCGGGACTTCCACCTGGAAACACCATATATTTT
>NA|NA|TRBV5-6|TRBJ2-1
CASSFPAGRNEQFF
TGTGCCAGCAGCTTCCCCGCGGGGAGGAATGAGCAGTTCTTC
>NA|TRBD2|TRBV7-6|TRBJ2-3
CATATTPGTSGTDTQYF
TGTGCCACCGCGACTACTCCCGGGACTAGCGGCACAGATACGCAGTATTTT
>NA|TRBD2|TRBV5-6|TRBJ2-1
CASSLASGHSYNEQFF
TGTGCCAGCAGCTTAGCTAGCGGGCACTCCTACAATGAGCAGTTCTTC
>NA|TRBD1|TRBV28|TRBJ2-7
CASRPTGTGEYEQYF
TGTGCCAGCAGACCTACCGGGACAGGGGAATACGAGCAGTACTTC
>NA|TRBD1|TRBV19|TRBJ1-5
CASSTFGTGNNQPQHF
TGTGCCAGTAGTACATTCGGGACAGGGAACAATCAGCCCCAGCATTTT
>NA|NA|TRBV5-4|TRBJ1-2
CASSFGQYGTSHGYTF
TGTGCCAGCAGTTTCGGACAGTACGGTACCTCCCATGGCTACACCTTC
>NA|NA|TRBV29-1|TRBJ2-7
CSARGDTSYEQYF
TGCAGCGCCCGAGGGGACACTTCCTACGAGCAGTACTTC
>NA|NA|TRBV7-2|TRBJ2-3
CASSLAGRVDTQYF
TGTGCCAGCAGCTTAGCCGGCAGGGTAGATACGCAGTATTTT
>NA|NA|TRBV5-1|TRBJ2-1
CASSLLGSFYNEQFF
TGCGCCAGCAGCTTACTCGGGAGCTTTTACAATGAGCAGTTCTTC
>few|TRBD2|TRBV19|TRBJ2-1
CASRLGGLAGGNEQFF
TGTGCCAGTAGACTGGGGGGACTAGCGGGAGGTAATGAGCAGTTCTTC
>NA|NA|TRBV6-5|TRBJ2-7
CASRDSGEQYF
TGTGCCAGCCGCGATTCGGGCGAGCAGTACTTC
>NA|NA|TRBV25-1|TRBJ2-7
CASSEFTREQYF
TGTGCCAGCAGTGAGTTTACGAGGGAGCAGTACTTC
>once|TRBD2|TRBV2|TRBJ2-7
CASSPGLLAGGDEQYF
TGTGCCAGCAGTCCTGGGTTACTAGCGGGAGGGGACGAGCAGTACTTC
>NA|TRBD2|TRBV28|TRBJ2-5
CASSFPRTSGVRETQYF
TGTGCCAGCAGTTTTCCCCGGACTAGCGGAGTCAGGGAGACCCAGTACTTC
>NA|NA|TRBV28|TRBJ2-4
CASSSDGGRHIQYF
TGTGCCAGCAGCTCTGATGGAGGACGGCACATTCAGTACTTC
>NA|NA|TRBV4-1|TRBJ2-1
CASSQGGFSTDNEQFF
TGCGCCAGCAGCCAAGGCGGGTTCAGCACTGACAATGAGCAGTTCTTC
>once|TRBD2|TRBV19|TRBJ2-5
CASSIGTSGTQYF
TGTGCCAGTAGTATAGGAACTAGCGGGACCCAGTACTTC
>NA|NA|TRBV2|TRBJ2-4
CASSEMGAPDIQYF
TGTGCCAGCAGTGAAATGGGGGCCCCGGACATTCAGTACTTC
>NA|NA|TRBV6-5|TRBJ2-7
CASSYRTAGAPYEQYF
TGTGCCAGCAGTTACCGGACTGCAGGGGCCCCCTACGAGCAGTACTTC
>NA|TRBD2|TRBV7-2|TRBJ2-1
CASSLAGANEQFF
TGTGCCAGCAGTCTAGCGGGCGCCAATGAGCAGTTCTTC
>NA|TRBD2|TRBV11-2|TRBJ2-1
CASSLGLAIYNEQFF
TGTGCCAGCAGCTTAGGACTAGCTATCTACAATGAGCAGTTCTTC
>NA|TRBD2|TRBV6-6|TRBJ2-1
CASRPGLVVYEQFF
TGTGCCAGCAGACCGGGACTAGTAGTTTATGAGCAGTTCTTC
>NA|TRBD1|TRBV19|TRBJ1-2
CASSRQGNGYTF
TGTGCCAGTAGTAGACAGGGTAATGGCTACACCTTC
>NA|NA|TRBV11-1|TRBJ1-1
CASRLTGFTEAFF
TGTGCCAGCAGATTAACGGGGTTCACTGAAGCTTTCTTT
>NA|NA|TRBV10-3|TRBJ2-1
CAISQDTSLGRFF
TGTGCCATCAGTCAAGATACTAGTCTTGGTCGGTTCTTC
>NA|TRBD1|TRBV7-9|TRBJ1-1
CASRPSMDRGRTEAFF
TGTGCCAGCAGACCCTCGATGGACAGGGGTAGGACTGAAGCTTTCTTT
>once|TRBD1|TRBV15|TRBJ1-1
CATSRDQGVPKGAFF
TGTGCCACCAGCAGAGATCAGGGGGTCCCTAAGGGAGCTTTCTTT
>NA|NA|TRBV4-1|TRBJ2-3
CASSLDYTSTDTQYF
TGCGCCAGCAGCCTCGACTATACTAGCACAGATACGCAGTATTTT
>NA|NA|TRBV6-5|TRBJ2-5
CASRISMEGTQYF
TGTGCCAGCAGAATCAGCATGGAGGGGACCCAGTACTTC
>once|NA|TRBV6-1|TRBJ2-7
CASSEAWASGEQYF
TGTGCCAGCAGTGAAGCTTGGGCCTCAGGCGAGCAGTACTTC
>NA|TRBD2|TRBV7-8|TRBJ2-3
CASSLRLAVTDTQYF
TGTGCCAGCAGCCTCCGACTAGCGGTCACAGATACGCAGTATTTT
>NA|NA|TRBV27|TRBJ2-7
CASSLAGRNEQYF
TGTGCCAGCAGTTTAGCGGGAAGAAACGAGCAGTACTTC